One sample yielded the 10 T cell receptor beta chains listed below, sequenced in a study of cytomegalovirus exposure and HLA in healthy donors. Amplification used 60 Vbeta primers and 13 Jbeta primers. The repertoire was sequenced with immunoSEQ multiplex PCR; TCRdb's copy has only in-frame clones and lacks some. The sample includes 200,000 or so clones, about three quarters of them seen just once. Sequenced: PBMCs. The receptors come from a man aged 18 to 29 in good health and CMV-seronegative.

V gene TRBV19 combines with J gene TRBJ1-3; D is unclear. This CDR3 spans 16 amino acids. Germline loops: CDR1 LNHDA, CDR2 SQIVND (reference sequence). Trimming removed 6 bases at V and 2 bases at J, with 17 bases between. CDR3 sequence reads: CASRRIEGTPGNTIYF. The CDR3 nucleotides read TGTGCCAGTAGACGGATAGAGGGTACGCCTGGAAACACCATATATTTT.

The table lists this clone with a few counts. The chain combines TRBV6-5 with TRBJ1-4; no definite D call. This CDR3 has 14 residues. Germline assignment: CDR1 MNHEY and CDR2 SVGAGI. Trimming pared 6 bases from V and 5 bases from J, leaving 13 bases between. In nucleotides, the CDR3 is TGTGCCAGCAGGACCAGCAGGCTGAATGAAAAACTGTTTTTT. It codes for CASRTSRLNEKLFF.

This CDR3 reads CASRGRAEKLFF. The CDR3 DNA reads as TGTGCCAGCAGGGGCAGGGCTGAAAAACTGTTTTTT. The V call is TRBV6-5, the J call TRBJ1-4; weak D call: TRBD1 (5 bases). The germline V and J ends were trimmed by 6 bases and 7 bases, with 9 bases remaining between them. This CDR3 comprises 12 residues. Looked up from germline, CDR1 is MNHEY and CDR2 is SVGAGI.

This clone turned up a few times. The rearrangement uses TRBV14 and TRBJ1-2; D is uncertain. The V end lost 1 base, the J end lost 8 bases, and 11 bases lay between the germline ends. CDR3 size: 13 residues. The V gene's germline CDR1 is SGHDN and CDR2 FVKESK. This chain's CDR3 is CASSQVGPAGYTF. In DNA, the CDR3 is TGTGCCAGCAGCCAAGTTGGGCCCGCGGGCTACACCTTC. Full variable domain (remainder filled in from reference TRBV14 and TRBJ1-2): EAGVTQFPSHSVIEKGQTVTLRCDPISGHDNLYWYRRVMGKEIKFLLHFVKESKQDESGMPNNRFLAERTGGTYSTLKVQPAELEDSGVYFCASSQVGPAGYTFGSGTRLTVV.

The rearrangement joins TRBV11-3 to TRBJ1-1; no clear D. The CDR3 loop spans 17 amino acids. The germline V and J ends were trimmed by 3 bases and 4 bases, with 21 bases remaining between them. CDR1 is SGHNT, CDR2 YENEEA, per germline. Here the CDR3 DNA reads TGTGCCAGCAGCTTGGCACCATGGAGAGGGAGTCGCACTGAAGCTTTCTTT. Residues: CASSLAPWRGSRTEAFF. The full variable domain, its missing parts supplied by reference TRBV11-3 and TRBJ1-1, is EAGVVQSPRYKIIEKKQPVAFWCNPISGHNTLYWYLQNLGQGPELLIRYENEEAVDDSQLPKDRFSAERLKGVDSTLKIQPAELGDSAVYLCASSLAPWRGSRTEAFFGQGTRLTVV.

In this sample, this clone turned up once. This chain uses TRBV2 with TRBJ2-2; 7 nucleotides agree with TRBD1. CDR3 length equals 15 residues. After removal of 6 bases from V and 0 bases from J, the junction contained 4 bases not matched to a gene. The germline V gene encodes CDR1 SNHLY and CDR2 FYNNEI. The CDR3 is CASRPGTANTGELFF. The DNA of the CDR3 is TGTGCCAGCAGACCCGGGACAGCGAACACCGGGGAGCTGTTTTTT.

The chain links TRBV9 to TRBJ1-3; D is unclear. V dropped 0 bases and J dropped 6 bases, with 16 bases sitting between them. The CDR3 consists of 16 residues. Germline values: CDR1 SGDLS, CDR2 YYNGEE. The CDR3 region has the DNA TGTGCCAGCAGCGTAGATGTAGTCCCCCCTGAAAACACCATATATTTT. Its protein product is CASSVDVVPPENTIYF. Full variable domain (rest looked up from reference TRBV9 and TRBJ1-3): DSGVTQTPKHLITATGQRVTLRCSPRSGDLSVYWYQQSLDQGLQFLIQYYNGEERAKGNILERFSAQQFPDLHSELNLSSLELGDSALYFCASSVDVVPPENTIYFGEGSWLTVV.

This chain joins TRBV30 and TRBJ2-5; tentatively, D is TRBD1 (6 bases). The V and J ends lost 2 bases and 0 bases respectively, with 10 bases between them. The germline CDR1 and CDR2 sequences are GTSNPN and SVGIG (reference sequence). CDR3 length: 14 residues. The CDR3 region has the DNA TGTGCCTGGAGTCACAGGGAGTACCAAGAGACCCAGTACTTC. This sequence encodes CAWSHREYQETQYF.

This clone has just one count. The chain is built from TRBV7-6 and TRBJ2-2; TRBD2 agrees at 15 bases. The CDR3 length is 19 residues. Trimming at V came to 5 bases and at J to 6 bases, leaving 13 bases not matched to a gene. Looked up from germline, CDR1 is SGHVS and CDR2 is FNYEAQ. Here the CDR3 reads CASSPGTSGGLSLAGELFF. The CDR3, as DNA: TGTGCCAGCAGCCCTGGGACTAGCGGGGGGCTCTCGCTTGCCGGGGAGCTGTTTTTT.

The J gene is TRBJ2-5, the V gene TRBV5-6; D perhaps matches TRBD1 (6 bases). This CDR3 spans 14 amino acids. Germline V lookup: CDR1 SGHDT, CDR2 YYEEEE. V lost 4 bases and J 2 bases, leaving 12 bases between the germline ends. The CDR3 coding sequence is TGTGCCAGCAGCCGAACAGGGATACAAGAGACCCAGTACTTC. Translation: CASSRTGIQETQYF.